This entry describes one TCR beta chain. Its antigen remains unknown. This may come from a read error, since a much larger clone is one base off. In preparing bulk TCR libraries, previously described methods and listed TCR primers were used. TCRdb ran MiXCR on the PCR reads and lists one entry per CDR3 protein. The profile covers hundreds of thousands of distinct CDR3 sequences, with about 25% appearing a single time and 0.78% taken by the ten largest. The record originates from a study of molecular identifiers for immune sequencing clone quantification. As for the study in general: Split five ways in replicates, RNA from roughly 20,000 or 100,000 naive CD8 cells had four portions sequenced.

The study's findings and limits: Because of identical TCR molecules sharing a barcode, sizes of highly expanded clones could be underestimated.

The clonotype originates from a human donor in good health. Some libraries in this study had Jurkat cell RNA spiked in. The specimen was naive CD8+ T cells from blood, with Jurkat cell RNA spiked in. The subset here: FACS-sorted CD8+CD4-CCR7+CD45RA+ naive T cells.

Written as DNA, the CDR3 is TGTGCTAGTGGTTTGAACCCAGGACCCTATGCGGGGAGTGAAAAACTGTTTTTT. Translated: CASGLNPGPYAGSEKLFF. This chain links TRBV12-5 with TRBJ1-4; D call uncertain. The CDR3 spans 18 residues. Germline CDR1 LGHNT, CDR2 FRNRAP. Trimming pared 2 bases from V and 7 bases from J, leaving 23 bases between.